This T cell receptor beta chain originates from a study of OX40 agonist ivuxolimab in advanced cancers. Sequencing used immunoSEQ multiplex PCR; TCRdb keeps in-frame clones, though not all of them. The data contain tens of thousands of clones, over 80% of them singletons. The study, taken as a whole, reports: More expanded clones were found, on average, in CD8+ than in CD4+ T cells. With doses of 0.1 to 3.0 mg/kg, CD4+ and CD8+ blood T cells had undergone clonal expansion by week 6.

The CDR3 covers 11 residues. CDR1 and CDR2 from the germline V gene are SEHNR and FQNEAQ (reference sequence). V lost 11 bases, J lost 8 bases, and 12 bases lay in between. Turning to this clone: Its cognate antigen is unknown.

The input for sequencing was CD4+ or CD8+ T cells sorted from blood, taken in a trial of the OX40 agonist ivuxolimab. V usage is TRBV7-9 and J usage is TRBJ1-4; tentative D call: TRBD1 (6 bases). This TCR was sampled from an adult with an advanced solid tumor such as melanoma, head and neck, liver or kidney cancer. CDR3 in amino acids: CAGKGGEKLFF. CDR3 DNA sequence: TGTGCCGGAAAGGGGGGCGAAAAACTGTTTTTT.